The rows below give T cell receptor beta chains drawn from one sample of a study of CD4 and CD8 cells across lung adenocarcinoma regions. Each CDR3 protein gets one entry after TCRdb re-called the PCR reads with MiXCR. The sample lists more than 11,000 distinct CDR3 sequences, 35% to 55% occurring once. The specimen was CD4+ T cells from the center of a lung tumor. The origin of the receptors is a male donor with lung adenocarcinoma. The CD4 and CD8 labels of this study may be unreliable. The CDR3 runs from the conserved cysteine through the conserved F or W. D genes are given only for firm matches. Not every row has a clone size; where given, it reads once, few, many or a size class.

V gene	clone size	D gene	J gene	CDR3 DNA	CDR3 protein
TRBV4-1	.	TRBD2	TRBJ2-1	TGCGCCAGCAGCCAAGGTCCCGCTAGCGGGAGATACAATGAGCAGTTCTTC	CASSQGPASGRYNEQFF
TRBV6-1	.	.	TRBJ1-4	TGTGCCAGCCTAGGGCCTCCGTCTGAAAAACTGTTTTTT	CASLGPPSEKLFF
TRBV7-6	many	TRBD2	TRBJ2-2	TGTGCCAGCAGCTCGCGACTAGCGGGGCTGTTTTTT	CASSSRLAGLFF
TRBV6-1	medium-sized	.	TRBJ2-3	TGTGCCAGCAGTCCCGGGACTTTGCACACAGATACGCAGTATTTT	CASSPGTLHTDTQYF
TRBV4-1	.	.	TRBJ1-4	TGCGCCAGCAGCCAGGCCAAGGGGATATCTGATGAAAAACTGTTTTTT	CASSQAKGISDEKLFF
TRBV6-1	medium-sized	.	TRBJ2-7	TGTGCCAGCAGCGGGATAATGGCCTACGAGCAGTACTTC	CASSGIMAYEQYF
TRBV10-3	.	.	TRBJ2-5	TGTGCCACGGGGGATGGGGGCGGAGACCAAGAGACCCAGTATTTC	CATGDGGGDQETQYF
TRBV6-1	.	.	TRBJ2-3	TGTGCCAGCAGCCGGGCAGGGGAAGGGAAAGATACTCAGTATTTT	CASSRAGEGKDTQYF
TRBV10-1	few	TRBD2	TRBJ2-1	TGCGCCAGCAGTGAGTACTTAGCGGGAGTGGGTGAGCAGTTCTTC	CASSEYLAGVGEQFF
TRBV9	once	.	TRBJ2-5	TGTGCCAGCAGCTCCCCTTTAGGGGGATCCTCCCAAGAGACCCAGTACTTC	CASSSPLGGSSQETQYF
TRBV6-1	.	TRBD2	TRBJ2-3	TGTGCCAGCAGTGAAGCGCTTCTAGCGGTCATGTTAGAGACCCAGTTCTTT	CASSEALLAVMLETQFF
TRBV4-1	.	.	TRBJ2-5	TGCGCCAGCAGCCAAGCGGGGTGGGAGACCCAGTACTTC	CASSQAGWETQYF
TRBV4-1	.	TRBD2	TRBJ2-3	TGCGCCAGCAGCACCCGTAGCGGGAGGGCCGTCACAGATACGCAGTATTTT	CASSTRSGRAVTDTQYF
TRBV27	.	.	TRBJ2-7	TGTGCCAGGGGGCCGGGAGTTCGAGACCCAGATACGCAGTACTTC	CARGPGVRDPDTQYF
TRBV7-6	.	.	TRBJ1-2	TGTGCCAGCAGCCCTGTTGAATGGGGGATTAACTATGGCTACACCTTC	CASSPVEWGINYGYTF
TRBV27	.	.	TRBJ2-3	TGTGCCAGCAGTTTCTTGACAGCCAAAGATACGCAGTATTTC	CASSFLTAKDTQYF
TRBV27	.	TRBD2	TRBJ2-4	TGTGCCAGCAGCCCCCACCGGGGGGGTGCCAAAGACATTCAGTACTTC	CASSPHRGGAKDIQYF
TRBV4-1	.	.	TRBJ2-6	TGCGCCAGCAGGTTTCCCGGGGGCTCCCCCTCTGGGGCCAACGTCCTGACTTTC	CASRFPGGSPSGANVLTF
TRBV7-2	many	.	TRBJ2-1	TGTGCCAGCAGCCCTTTGTATGGGGCCTACAATGAGCAGTTCTTC	CASSPLYGAYNEQFF
TRBV6-5	many	.	TRBJ1-1	TGTGCCAGCAGTTACTCGATGAGGGACACTGAAGCTTTCTTT	CASSYSMRDTEAFF
TRBV20-1	.	TRBD2	TRBJ2-1	TGCAGTGCTCCTGGGACTAGCGGGAGGGAGTACAATGAGCAGTTCTTC	CSAPGTSGREYNEQFF
TRBV9	.	.	TRBJ2-1	TGTGCCAGCAGCCCTCTAGGGCGGGGAACCTACGAGCAGTTCTTC	CASSPLGRGTYEQFF
TRBV27	.	TRBD1	TRBJ1-4	TGTGCCAGCAGACCACAGGGGCTGGGCAATGAAAAACTGTTTTTT	CASRPQGLGNEKLFF
TRBV6-1	.	.	TRBJ2-3	TGTGCCAGGGGACTCCAGGCTGTGAGCCCCGATGAGCAGTATTTT	CARGLQAVSPDEQYF
TRBV4-1	.	TRBD1	TRBJ2-5	TGCGCCAGCAGCCAAACGCGGGACAGGCCAGAGACCCAGTACTTC	CASSQTRDRPETQYF
TRBV6-1	.	TRBD1	TRBJ1-5	TGTGCCAGCAGCCGAAACAGGGGGCCAAGTTATAGCAATCAGCCCCAGCATTTT	CASSRNRGPSYSNQPQHF
TRBV27	few	.	TRBJ2-1	TGTGCCAGCAGTTTCGGGTATTGGCAGTTCTTC	CASSFGYWQFF
TRBV6-5	.	.	TRBJ2-2	TGTGCCAGCAGCTACTCTGAGGCGGCAGGGGAGCTGTATTTT	CASSYSEAAGELYF
TRBV6-1	.	.	TRBJ1-2	TGTGCCAGCAACAACGGCGCGGGGAATAACTATGGCTACACCTTC	CASNNGAGNNYGYTF
TRBV6-1	once	.	TRBJ2-7	TGTGCCAGCAGCCAAGAGGAGGGAGCGTCCTACGAGCAGTACTTC	CASSQEEGASYEQYF
TRBV27	.	.	TRBJ2-3	TGTGCCAGCAGGACGGGGCTTCGATACACAGATACGCAGTATTTT	CASRTGLRYTDTQYF
TRBV6-5	.	.	TRBJ2-3	TGTGCCAGCAGACTCCAGTCCGGGATTCCCGAGGCGCAGTATTTT	CASRLQSGIPEAQYF
TRBV5-1	.	.	TRBJ1-1	TGCGCCAGCAGCTTCAGCAGATTCACTGAAGCTTTCTTT	CASSFSRFTEAFF
TRBV10-3	medium-sized	.	TRBJ2-1	TGTGCCATCAGTGTGGGAAATGAGCAGTTCTTC	CAISVGNEQFF
TRBV11-3	.	.	TRBJ2-3	TGTGCCAGCAGCTTAGGGGGCCCCGGCACAGATACGCAGTATTTT	CASSLGGPGTDTQYF
TRBV7-2	.	.	TRBJ2-1	TGTGCCAGCAGCAGTTCTAATTCCAAAAACATTCAGTTCTTC	CASSSSNSKNIQFF
TRBV6-1	few	TRBD1	TRBJ1-1	TGTGCCAGCAGTGAAGGACAGGGAGGCCCCGGCGGCACTGAAGCTTTCTTT	CASSEGQGGPGGTEAFF
TRBV11-2	many	TRBD1	TRBJ2-1	TGTGCCAGCAGCTCCGACAGGGCAACTGAGCAGTTCTTC	CASSSDRATEQFF
TRBV4-1	.	.	TRBJ1-1	TGCGCCAGCAGCCAAGATACATACAGATGGAACACTGAAGCTTTCTTT	CASSQDTYRWNTEAFF
TRBV20-1	many	.	TRBJ2-7	TGCAGTGCTAGCGAGCTCCTGACCTACGAGCAGTACTTC	CSASELLTYEQYF
TRBV6-1	.	.	TRBJ2-3	TGTGCCAGCAGTAGGGGGCCCGGGGGCGGTGACCCAGATACGCAGTATTTC	CASSRGPGGGDPDTQYF
TRBV6-5	many	TRBD1	TRBJ2-3	TGTGCCAGCAACAGCCGGGACAGGGGCACAGATACGCAGTATTTT	CASNSRDRGTDTQYF
TRBV10-3	.	.	TRBJ2-3	TGTGCGGGCAGTGGGGGACGGGGGGCAGATACCCAGTATTTT	CAGSGGRGADTQYF
TRBV6-1	.	TRBD2	TRBJ2-4	TGTGCCAGCGGTGAAGGGGCTAGCGGGAGAGACATCCAGTACTTC	CASGEGASGRDIQYF
TRBV6-1	.	.	TRBJ2-5	TGTGCCAGCAGTGAAAGAGTCCGACTCCTCCAAGAGACCCAGTACTTC	CASSERVRLLQETQYF
TRBV6-1	medium-sized	TRBD2	TRBJ2-7	TGTGCCAGCAGTAAACTAGCGGGAGGCACGTCCTACGAGCAGTACTTC	CASSKLAGGTSYEQYF